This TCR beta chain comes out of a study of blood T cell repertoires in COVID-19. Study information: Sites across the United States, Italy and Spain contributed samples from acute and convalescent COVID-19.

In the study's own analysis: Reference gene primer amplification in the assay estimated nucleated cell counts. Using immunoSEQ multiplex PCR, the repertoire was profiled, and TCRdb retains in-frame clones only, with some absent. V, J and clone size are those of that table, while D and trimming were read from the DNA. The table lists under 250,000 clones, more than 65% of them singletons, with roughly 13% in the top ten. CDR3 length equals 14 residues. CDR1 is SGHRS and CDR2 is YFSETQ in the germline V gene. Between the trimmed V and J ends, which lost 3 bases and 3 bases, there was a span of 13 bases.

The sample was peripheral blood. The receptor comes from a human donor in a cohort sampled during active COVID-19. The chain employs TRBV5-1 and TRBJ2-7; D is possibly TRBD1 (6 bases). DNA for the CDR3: TGCGCCAGCAGCTACCAGGGGTCCGTCTACGAGCAGTACTTC. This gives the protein CASSYQGSVYEQYF.